What follows describes a single T cell receptor (beta chain). V shed 1 base and J shed 4 bases, with 10 bases lying between them. The CDR3 is 14 residues long. Looked up from germline, CDR1 is MNHNS and CDR2 is SASEGT. The data were obtained in a study of response to subunit inactivated influenza vaccine. MiXCR, applied by TCRdb to the RT-PCR reads, yields one record per CDR3 protein. The sample holds about 520,000 distinct CDR3 sequences, 25% seen once. The chain employs TRBV6-1 and TRBJ2-5, with D maybe TRBD2 (6 bases). This TCR was recovered from a man aged 50 to 60 who received an inactivated influenza vaccine. Material: CD4+ T cells sorted from PBMCs, obtained less than 6 days after vaccination. In nucleotides, the CDR3 is TGTGCCAGCAGTGAAGGGGGCGGGGCAGAGACCCAGTACTTC. Translation: CASSEGGGAETQYF.